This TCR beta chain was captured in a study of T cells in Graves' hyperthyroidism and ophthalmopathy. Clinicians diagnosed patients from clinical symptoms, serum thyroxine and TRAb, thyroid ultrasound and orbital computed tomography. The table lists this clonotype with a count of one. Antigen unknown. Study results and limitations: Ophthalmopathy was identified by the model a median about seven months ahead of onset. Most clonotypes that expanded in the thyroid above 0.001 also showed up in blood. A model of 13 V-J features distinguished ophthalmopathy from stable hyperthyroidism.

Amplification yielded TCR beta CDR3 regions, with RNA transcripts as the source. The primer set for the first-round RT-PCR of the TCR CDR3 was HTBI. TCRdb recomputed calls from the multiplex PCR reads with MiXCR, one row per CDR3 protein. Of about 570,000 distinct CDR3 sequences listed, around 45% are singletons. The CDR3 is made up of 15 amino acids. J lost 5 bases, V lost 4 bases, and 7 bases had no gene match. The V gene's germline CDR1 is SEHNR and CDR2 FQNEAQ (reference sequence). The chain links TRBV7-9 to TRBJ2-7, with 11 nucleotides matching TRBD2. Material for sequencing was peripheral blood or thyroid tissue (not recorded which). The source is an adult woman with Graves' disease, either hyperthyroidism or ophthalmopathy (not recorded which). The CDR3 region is CASSSASGRIHEQYF. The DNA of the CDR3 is TGTGCCAGCAGCTCAGCTAGCGGGAGGATCCACGAGCAGTACTTC.